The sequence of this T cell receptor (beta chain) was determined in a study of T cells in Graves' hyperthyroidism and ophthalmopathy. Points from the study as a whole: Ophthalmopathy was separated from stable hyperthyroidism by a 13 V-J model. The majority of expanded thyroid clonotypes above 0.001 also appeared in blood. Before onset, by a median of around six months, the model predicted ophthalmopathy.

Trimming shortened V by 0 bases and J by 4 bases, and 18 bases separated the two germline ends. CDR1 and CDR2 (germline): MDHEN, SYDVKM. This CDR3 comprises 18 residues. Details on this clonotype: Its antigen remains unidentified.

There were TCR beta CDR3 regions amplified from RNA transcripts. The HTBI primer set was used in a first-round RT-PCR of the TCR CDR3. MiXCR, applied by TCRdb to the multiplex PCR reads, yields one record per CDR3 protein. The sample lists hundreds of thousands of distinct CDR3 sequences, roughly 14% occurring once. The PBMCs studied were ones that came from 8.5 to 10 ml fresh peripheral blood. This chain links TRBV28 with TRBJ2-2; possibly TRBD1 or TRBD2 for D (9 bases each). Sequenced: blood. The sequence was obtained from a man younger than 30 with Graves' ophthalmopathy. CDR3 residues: CASSLWRGGQGTTGELFF. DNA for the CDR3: TGTGCCAGCAGTTTATGGCGGGGGGGACAGGGTACCACCGGGGAGCTGTTTTTT.